At least ten counts were recorded for the clone carrying this T cell receptor beta chain. Its antigen is not identified. Using RNA transcripts as the source, TCR beta CDR3 regions were amplified. HTBI primers drove first-round RT-PCR of the TCR CDR3. TCRdb fed the multiplex PCR reads into MiXCR, producing one record per CDR3 protein. The sample gives 600,000 or so distinct CDR3 sequences, approximately 15% of which show up once; roughly an eighth is in the top ten. These data originate in a study of T cells in Graves' hyperthyroidism and ophthalmopathy. Overall study findings and caveats: Stable hyperthyroidism and ophthalmopathy were separated using 13 V-J signatures. Most thyroid clonotypes with frequency above 0.001 were detected in blood.

The CDR3 runs to 16 residues. Germline V gene lookup returns CDR1 SGHTA and CDR2 FQGNSA. J gave up 6 bases and V 3 bases, and 4 bases lay outside the gene matches. V is TRBV7-2 and J is TRBJ2-1, with TRBD2 matching 14 bases. Sequencing used blood. The clonotype comes from a woman between 45 and 60 years old with Graves' ophthalmopathy. The CDR3 here is CASSFLTSGRANEQFF. The CDR3 DNA sequence: TGTGCCAGCAGCTTCCTGACTAGCGGGAGGGCCAATGAGCAGTTCTTC. Using reference TRBV7-2 and TRBJ2-1 for the parts outside the CDR3, the full variable domain is GAGVSQSPSNKVTEKGKDVELRCDPISGHTALYWYRQSLGQGLEFLIYFQGNSAPDKSGLPSDRFSAERTGGSVSTLTIQRTQQEDSAVYLCASSFLTSGRANEQFFGPGTRLTVL.